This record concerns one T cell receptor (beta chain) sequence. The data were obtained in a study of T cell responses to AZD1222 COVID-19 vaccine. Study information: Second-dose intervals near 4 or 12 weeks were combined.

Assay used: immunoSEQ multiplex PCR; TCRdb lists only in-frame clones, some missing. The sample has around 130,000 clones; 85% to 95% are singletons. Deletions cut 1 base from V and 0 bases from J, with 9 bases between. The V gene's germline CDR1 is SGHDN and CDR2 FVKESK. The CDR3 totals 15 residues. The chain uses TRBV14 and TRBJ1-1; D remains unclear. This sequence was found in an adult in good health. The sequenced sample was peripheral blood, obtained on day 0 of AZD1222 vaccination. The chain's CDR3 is CASSQAGALNTEAFF. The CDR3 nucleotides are TGTGCCAGCAGCCAAGCAGGAGCCTTGAACACTGAAGCTTTCTTT.